This T cell receptor (beta chain) comes out of a study of blood T cell repertoires in COVID-19. Original handling: Estimation of nucleated cell counts was performed using reference gene primer amplification. Here immunoSEQ multiplex PCR was the method, and the copy in TCRdb shows in-frame clones only, minus some. V and J calls and clone size are as listed in that table; D and trimming were resolved from the DNA. The sample consists of tens of thousands of clones, 75% to 95% of them appearing once. Germline CDR1 is KGHSH and CDR2 is LQKENI. This CDR3 spans 18 amino acids. Trimming cost V 6 bases and J 0 bases; bases outside gene matches: 13.

Sample: peripheral blood. The chain carries TRBV18 and TRBJ2-1; 8 nucleotides match TRBD2. This clonotype was obtained from an older woman with active COVID-19. CDR3 nucleotide sequence: TGTGCCAGCTCGCGGAGCGGGCTAGCGGGCAGCTCCTACAATGAGCAGTTCTTC. It translates to CASSRSGLAGSSYNEQFF.